The 24 T cell receptor beta chains listed next were all sequenced from one sample in a study of T cells after posttransplantation cyclophosphamide. Sequencing used immunoSEQ multiplex PCR; TCRdb keeps in-frame clones, though not all of them. The sample contains approximately 22,000 clones, 73% of which appear only once. The specimen sequenced was memory CD4+ T cells sorted from PBMCs. The receptors stem from an older woman in good health, CMV-negative, and a related stem cell transplant donor.

This sequence joins TRBV5-1 and TRBJ2-7; the match to TRBD1 covers 12 bases. The CDR3 is made up of 14 amino acids. The J segment lost 7 bases and the V segment lost 4 bases, leaving 6 bases of the junction unmatched. Germline V CDR1 and CDR2: SGHRS, YFSETQ. This CDR3 reads CASSLWDRGQEQYF. DNA for the CDR3: TGCGCCAGCAGCCTCTGGGACAGGGGGCAAGAGCAGTACTTC. Full variable domain (remainder filled in from reference TRBV5-1 and TRBJ2-7): KAGVTQTPRYLIKTRGQQVTLSCSPISGHRSVSWYQQTPGQGLQFLFEYFSETQRNKGNFPGRFSGRQFSNSRSEMNVSTLELGDSALYLCASSLWDRGQEQYFGPGTRLTVT.

V is TRBV5-1 and J is TRBJ2-3, with D possibly being TRBD2 (5 bases). The CDR3 has 16 residues. V lost 0 bases and J lost 1, with 12 bases in between. Germline V gene data show CDR1 as SGHRS and CDR2 as YFSETQ. Here the CDR3 reads CASSLVSGSGTDTQYF. The CDR3 DNA follows: TGCGCCAGCAGCTTGGTATCGGGGAGTGGCACAGATACGCAGTATTTT.

A few counts support this clone. The chain joins TRBV19 to TRBJ1-4; D is unclear. V was pared by 6 bases and J by 10 bases, with 18 bases between. CDR1 is LNHDA, CDR2 SQIVND, per germline (reference sequence). The CDR3 is made up of 14 amino acids. CDR3: CASRLRSDMGKLFF. The CDR3 coding sequence is TGTGCCAGTAGACTTAGAAGTGACATGGGAAAACTGTTTTTT.

The CDR3 loop reads CASRRPSGSSYEQYF. As DNA, the CDR3 is TGTGCCAGCAGACGACCTAGCGGGAGCTCCTACGAGCAGTACTTC. This chain uses TRBV6-5 with TRBJ2-7; 10 nucleotides line up with TRBD2. The ends lost 6 bases at V and 0 bases at J; junction bases unmatched: 5. Germline CDR1 reads MNHEY; CDR2 reads SVGAGI. This CDR3 is built from 15 residues.

In this sample, this clone turned up once. The chain is built from TRBV10-1 and TRBJ2-4, with D possibly TRBD1 on 5 matching bases. Germline loops: CDR1 WNHNN, CDR2 SYGVQD (reference sequence). CDR3 length: 15 amino acids. Trimming took off 3 bases at V and 0 bases at J, with 9 bases between the two ends. In DNA, the CDR3 is TGCGCCAGCAGTGATCAGGGTTTAGCCAAAAACATTCAGTACTTC. Translation gives CASSDQGLAKNIQYF.

This clone is a singleton in its sample. At one of its ends the junction is not consistent with the germline gene, which may arise from a read error. V usage is TRBV30 and J usage is TRBJ1-5; 8 positions match TRBD1. CDR1 and CDR2 from the germline V gene are GTSNPN and SVGIG (reference sequence). The CDR3 length is 18 residues. The CDR3 here is CAWSVRETGVYSNRPQHF. Written as DNA, the CDR3 is TGTGCCTGGAGTGTGAGGGAGACAGGGGTTTATAGCAATCGGCCCCAGCATTTT.

The chain has TRBV28 and TRBJ2-7, with TRBD1 matching over 8 bases. The CDR3 is made up of 13 amino acids. The junction had 5 bases not matched to a gene; V was cut back by 7 bases and J by 3 bases. Per germline, CDR1 MDHEN and CDR2 SYDVKM. The CDR3 DNA follows: TGTGCCAGCAACCCAGGGGGCCTCTACGAGCAGTACTTC. Amino acids: CASNPGGLYEQYF.

This chain's CDR3 is CASSQWGIAGTYEQYF. The CDR3 coding sequence is TGTGCCAGCAGTCAATGGGGGATAGCGGGAACCTACGAGCAGTACTTC. The chain combines TRBV28 with TRBJ2-7, with TRBD2 identical over 8 bases. This CDR3 has 16 amino acids. Germline assignment: CDR1 MDHEN and CDR2 SYDVKM. With V trimmed by 5 bases and J by 2 bases, 11 bases remained unmatched.

The CDR3 region has the DNA TGTGCCGCTTCTCGCGCGGGTAGCGGGGCGGAGACCCAGTACTTC. This gives the protein CAASRAGSGAETQYF. This chain uses TRBV28 with TRBJ2-5; 8 bases are a match to TRBD2. Germline-derived CDR1 and CDR2 are MDHEN and SYDVKM. The CDR3 extends over 15 amino acids. Trimming at V came to 11 bases and at J to 5 bases, leaving 16 bases not matched to a gene. Drawing the rest from reference TRBV28 and TRBJ2-5, the complete variable domain is DVKVTQSSRYLVKRTGEKVFLECVQDMDHENMFWYRQDPGLGLRLIYFSYDVKMKEKGDIPEGYSVSREKKERFSLILESASTNQTSMYLCAASRAGSGAETQYFGPGTRLLVL.

This clone was seen only once. The chain couples TRBV29-1 to TRBJ2-2; 13 positions agree with TRBD2. The V segment lost 0 bases and the J segment 2 bases; nucleotides outside the gene matches: 3. The CDR3 loop spans 17 amino acids. The germline CDR1 and CDR2 sequences are SQVTM and ANQGSEA. CDR3 in amino acids: CSVEDRLAGGNTGELFF. The CDR3, as DNA: TGCAGCGTTGAAGACCGACTAGCGGGAGGTAACACCGGGGAGCTGTTTTTT.

This clone was counted between two and nine times. The CDR3 reads CASSLVGGAQSNQPQHF. The CDR3 coding sequence is TGTGCCAGCAGCTTAGTGGGGGGGGCTCAAAGCAATCAGCCCCAGCATTTT. This chain connects TRBV7-2 to TRBJ1-5, with D possibly matching TRBD1 (6 bases). V dropped 1 base and J dropped 1 base, with 14 bases sitting between them. Germline V CDR1 and CDR2: SGHTA, FQGNSA. There are 17 residues in the CDR3.

The V call is TRBV7-3, the J call TRBJ2-3; 7 bases agree with TRBD2. Germline loops: CDR1 SGHTA, CDR2 FQGTGA. V was pared by 5 bases and J by 1 base, with 0 bases of the junction left unmatched. This CDR3 spans 13 amino acids. CDR3 sequence: CASSGGGTDTQYF. The CDR3 DNA is TGTGCCAGCAGCGGGGGGGGCACAGATACGCAGTATTTT.

This clone turned up a few times. The chain is built from TRBV2 and TRBJ1-1; 8 nucleotides align to TRBD1. Germline-derived CDR1 and CDR2 are SNHLY and FYNNEI. After removal of 6 bases from V and 6 bases from J, the junction contained 12 bases not matched to a gene. The CDR3 runs 15 residues. The CDR3 sequence: CASRPPPDRAAEAFF. DNA for the CDR3: TGTGCCAGCAGACCACCCCCGGACAGGGCGGCTGAAGCTTTCTTT.

The genes are TRBV5-6 and TRBJ2-3; 7 bases fit TRBD2. Germline CDR1 is SGHDT and CDR2 is YYEEEE. The CDR3 consists of 14 residues. After removal of 2 bases from V and 2 bases from J, the junction contained 2 bases not matched to a gene. CDR3 residues: CASSFSGYTDTQYF. CDR3 sequence (DNA): TGTGCCAGCAGCTTTAGCGGGTACACAGATACGCAGTATTTT. Full variable domain (outside the CDR3, taken from reference TRBV5-6 and TRBJ2-3): DAGVTQSPTHLIKTRGQQVTLRCSPKSGHDTVSWYQQALGQGPQFIFQYYEEEERQRGNFPDRFSGHQFPNYSSELNVNALLLGDSALYLCASSFSGYTDTQYFGPGTRLTVL.

The rearrangement uses TRBV7-3 and TRBJ2-6; D call uncertain. This CDR3 has 14 amino acids. Germline V CDR1 and CDR2: SGHTA, FQGTGA. Trimming pared 2 bases from V and 1 base from J, leaving 3 bases between. The CDR3 sequence: CASSLSSGANVLTF. CDR3 nucleotide sequence: TGTGCCAGCAGCTTATCGTCTGGGGCCAACGTCCTGACTTTC.

The chain combines TRBV2 with TRBJ1-1; 8 nucleotides agree with TRBD1. From germline, CDR1 is SNHLY and CDR2 FYNNEI. The CDR3 runs 16 residues. The V segment lost 6 bases and the J segment 1 base; nucleotides outside the gene matches: 10. CDR3 nucleotides: TGTGCCAGCAGAGCGGACAGGGAGGGCTCGAACACTGAAGCTTTCTTT. Its translation is CASRADREGSNTEAFF.

CDR3 loop: CSSLPGSNEQFF. The DNA for the CDR3 is TGCAGCTCCCTCCCCGGGTCCAATGAGCAGTTCTTC. This chain links TRBV29-1 with TRBJ2-1; D gene ambiguous. Germline V gene sequence: CDR1 SQVTM, CDR2 ANQGSEA. CDR3 length: 12 amino acids. Trimming shortened V by 8 bases and J by 6 bases, and 14 bases separated the two germline ends.

The chain couples TRBV18 to TRBJ2-3, with D tentatively TRBD2 (6 bases). Germline lookup yields CDR1 KGHSH and CDR2 LQKENI. The CDR3 sequence is 16 residues long. V gave up 0 bases and J gave up 1 base, with 11 bases separating them. The CDR3 region has the DNA TGTGCCAGCTCACCACCCCAGCGGGCGGGCACAGATACGCAGTATTTT. This translates into CASSPPQRAGTDTQYF.

This clone was seen more than once but under ten times. This rearrangement joins TRBV28 to TRBJ1-2; possibly TRBD1 for D (5 bases). The CDR3 contains 17 residues. V dropped 4 bases and J dropped 4 bases, with 22 bases sitting between them. The V gene's germline CDR1 is MDHEN and CDR2 SYDVKM. CDR3: CASSSFGQGGRAYGYTF. The CDR3 DNA reads as TGTGCCAGCAGTTCTTTTGGTCAGGGAGGGAGGGCCTATGGCTACACCTTC.

In this sample, this clone turned up a few times. The chain is built from TRBV10-2 and TRBJ2-7; no clear D. The germline V gene has CDR1 WSHSY and CDR2 SAAADI. CDR3 length: 13 amino acids. V was cut by 2 bases and J by 5 bases, with 10 bases left in between. The CDR3 here is CASSETVIHEQYF. In DNA, the CDR3 is TGCGCCAGCAGTGAGACAGTAATCCACGAGCAGTACTTC.

V usage is TRBV5-4 and J usage is TRBJ2-3; the D gene is possibly TRBD1 (5 bases). The CDR3 runs to 14 residues. CDR1 and CDR2 from the germline V gene are SGHNT and YYREEE (reference sequence). The V end lost 2 bases, the J end lost 0 bases, and 7 bases lay between the germline ends. CDR3 bases: TGTGCCAGCAGCTTTAAGGGGAGCACAGATACGCAGTATTTT. This codes for CASSFKGSTDTQYF.

The chain has TRBV28 and TRBJ1-3, with D tentatively TRBD1 (5 bases). Germline V lookup: CDR1 MDHEN, CDR2 SYDVKM. V was cut by 6 bases and J by 5 bases, with 14 bases left in between. The CDR3 runs 14 residues. CDR3 nucleotides: TGTGCCAGCAGCCCGCAGGGAAGTAGAAACACCATATATTTT. Translated, it gives CASSPQGSRNTIYF.

This chain uses TRBV10-3 with TRBJ1-5; no reliable D call. The CDR3 covers 12 residues. Trimming stripped 11 bases from V and 2 bases from J, with 10 bases between. CDR1 ENHRY and CDR2 SYGVKD come from the germline V gene. The CDR3: CAGGVGNQPQHF. The CDR3 DNA is TGTGCCGGAGGAGTGGGCAATCAGCCCCAGCATTTT.

The chain has TRBV4-3 and TRBJ1-2; 11 bases align to TRBD1. This CDR3 spans 14 amino acids. Trimming took 6 bases from V and 9 from J; bases not matched to a gene: 9. CDR1 LGHNA and CDR2 YSLEER come from the germline V gene. The CDR3 is CASSPSGDRGSYTF. The CDR3 DNA is TGCGCCAGCAGTCCCTCCGGGGACAGGGGGAGCTACACCTTC.